The entry that follows covers one T cell receptor (gamma chain) sequence. Other DNA sequences in the sample encode the same CDR3. TCRdb fed the RT-PCR reads to CATT. Of 2,500 to 3,000 gamma-chain clones listed, more than 15% were seen once; the top ten hold 3.4%. This CDR3 region has 13 residues. Germline CDR1 and CDR2: VTNTFY and YDVSTARD (reference sequence). Losses at the gene ends were 3 bases for V and 9 bases for J; bases not matched to a gene: 7. The sample belongs to a study of gamma-delta T cells after stem cell transplantation. This chain uses TRGV3 with TRGJP2. Material: gamma-delta T cells. The source is a human donor. It is not recorded whose cells these are; they may come from a transplant donor. The CDR3 protein is CATWDGGNWIKTF. In nucleotides, the CDR3 is TGTGCCACCTGGGACGGGGGTAATTGGATCAAGACGTTT.